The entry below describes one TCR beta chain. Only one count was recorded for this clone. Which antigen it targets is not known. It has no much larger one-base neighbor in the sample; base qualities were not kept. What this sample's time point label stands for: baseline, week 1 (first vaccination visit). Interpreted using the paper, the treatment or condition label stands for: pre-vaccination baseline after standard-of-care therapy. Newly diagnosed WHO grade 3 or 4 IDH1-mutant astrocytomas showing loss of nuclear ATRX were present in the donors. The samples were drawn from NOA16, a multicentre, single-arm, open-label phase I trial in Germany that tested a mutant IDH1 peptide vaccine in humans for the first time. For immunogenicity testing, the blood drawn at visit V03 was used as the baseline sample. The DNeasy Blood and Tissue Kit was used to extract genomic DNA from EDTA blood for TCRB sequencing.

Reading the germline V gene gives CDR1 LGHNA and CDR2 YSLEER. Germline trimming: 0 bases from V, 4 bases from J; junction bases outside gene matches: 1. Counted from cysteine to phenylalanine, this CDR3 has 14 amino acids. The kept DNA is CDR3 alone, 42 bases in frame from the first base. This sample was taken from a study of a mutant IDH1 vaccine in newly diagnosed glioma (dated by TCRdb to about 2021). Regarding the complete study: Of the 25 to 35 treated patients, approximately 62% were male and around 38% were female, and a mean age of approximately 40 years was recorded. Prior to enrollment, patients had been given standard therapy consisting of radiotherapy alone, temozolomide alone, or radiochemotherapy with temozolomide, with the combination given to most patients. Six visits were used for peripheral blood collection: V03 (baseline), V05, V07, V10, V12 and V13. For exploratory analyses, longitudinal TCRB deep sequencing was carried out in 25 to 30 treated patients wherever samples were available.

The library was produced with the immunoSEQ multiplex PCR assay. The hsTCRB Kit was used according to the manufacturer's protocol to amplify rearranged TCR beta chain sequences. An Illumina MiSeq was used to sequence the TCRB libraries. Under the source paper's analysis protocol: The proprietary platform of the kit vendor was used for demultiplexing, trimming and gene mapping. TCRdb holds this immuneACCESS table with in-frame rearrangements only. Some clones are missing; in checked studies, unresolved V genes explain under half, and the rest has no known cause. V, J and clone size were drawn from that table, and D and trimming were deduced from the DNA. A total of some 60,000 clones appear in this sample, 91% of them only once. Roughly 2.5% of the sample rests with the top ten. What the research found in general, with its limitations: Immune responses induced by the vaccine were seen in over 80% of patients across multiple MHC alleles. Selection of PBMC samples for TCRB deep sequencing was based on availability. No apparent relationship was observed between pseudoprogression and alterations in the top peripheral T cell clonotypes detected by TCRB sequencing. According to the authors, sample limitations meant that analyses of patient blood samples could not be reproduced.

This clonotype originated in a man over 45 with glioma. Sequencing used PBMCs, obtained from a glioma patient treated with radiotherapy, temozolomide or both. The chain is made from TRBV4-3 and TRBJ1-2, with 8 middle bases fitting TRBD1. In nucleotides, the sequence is TGCGCCAGCAGCCAAGAAACAGGGGGCTATGGCTACACCTTC. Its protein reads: CASSQETGGYGYTF.